The T cell receptor (beta chain) described here comes from a study of T cell responses to AZD1222 COVID-19 vaccine. Concerning this clone: Its matching antigen is unknown.

General study results and limits: It should be noted that donors were predominantly white British and more often female, and clonal diversity was possibly underestimated. Rises in breadth and depth of Spike-specific TCRs came after two AZD1222 doses. Spike was spanned by vaccine-associated CD4 TCRs, which were dominant at 160-218 and 743-854.

TCRdb keeps only in-frame clones here, not all; method: immunoSEQ multiplex PCR. This sample yields tens of thousands of clones, of which 75% to 95% are seen a single time; 4.5% belongs to the top ten. The receptor was derived from an adult in good health. The input for sequencing was peripheral blood, taken on day 0 of MenACWY control vaccination.

As DNA, the CDR3 is TGTGCCAGCAGCCTCCACAGGGTCAATCAGCCCCAGCATTTT. It yields the protein CASSLHRVNQPQHF. V usage is TRBV7-2 and J usage is TRBJ1-5; D possibly corresponds to TRBD1 (6 bases). CDR1 is SGHTA and CDR2 is FQGNSA in the germline V gene. V dropped 5 bases and J dropped 3 bases, with 11 bases sitting between them. The CDR3 sequence is 14 residues long.